This T cell receptor (beta chain) was sequenced during a study of blood T cell repertoires in COVID-19 (dated by TCRdb to 2018 to 2021). Background for the entire study: The collaborator samples originated in the United States, Italy and Spain and spanned the acute and convalescent phases of COVID-19. The prospective study material was composed of cDNA or gDNA derived from T cells, B-cell-depleted T cells, or PBMCs. Deeply sampled blood TCRbeta repertoires from subjects exposed to, actively infected with, or recovered from COVID-19 were included in the dataset. The repertoires were released in a freely available public database intended as a resource for research on the immune response to SARS-CoV-2. Samples came from the ongoing ImmuneRACE study (first 160 participants) plus 1,254 subjects from 6 global collaborators. Nearly every sample came with metadata listing a de-identified subject ID, COVID-19 status, age in years and sex. Where available, HLA class I and class II types were obtained from metadata supplied by the sample provider rather than from assay-based typing. Study-level results and caveats: The amount of clinical and demographic metadata varied by source and participant and was provided uncurated.

Whole blood was collected in K2EDTA tubes by collaborating institutions according to the institutions' own protocols. Collaborator samples were shipped for TCRbeta analysis as frozen whole blood, isolated PBMCs, or DNA extracted from either sample type. TCRbeta CDR3 regions were amplified from genomic DNA by means of the immunoSEQ Assay, a bias-controlled multiplex PCR. The published analysis was carried out like this. Within the assay, amplification of reference gene primers was used to estimate how many nucleated cells each sample contained. Sequence reads were collapsed and filtered to measure the absolute abundance of every unique TCRbeta CDR3 rearrangement. For each sample, productive Simpson clonality was calculated as the square root of Simpson's diversity index across productive rearrangements. TCRdb stores this immuneACCESS table with in-frame sequences only. Part of the clones is absent; in the studies checked, under half of the shortfall reflects unresolved V genes, and no reason is known for the rest. The V and J calls and the clone size are those of that table, but D and trimming were determined from the DNA. The sample records approximately 160,000 clones, roughly four fifths of which are singletons. 11% of the sample is held by the ten biggest clonotypes.

From a lookup of the germline V gene, CDR1 and CDR2 are SGHTS and YDEGEE. Trimming accounts for 6 bases at V and 7 bases at J, while the number of junction bases matched to no gene is 11. Its CDR3 holds 15 amino acids, cysteine through phenylalanine. The retained sequence is limited to the CDR3, 45 bases, with the frame set at the first base. Concerning this clone: The clone's antigen remains unknown. There are no base qualities to consult, and no much larger clone falls within one base.

The sequence was collected from a man aged 55 to 69 with active or convalescent COVID-19. The chain uses TRBV5-8 and TRBJ2-1, with 9 junctional bases fitting TRBD1. The sample was peripheral blood. The base sequence is TGTGCCAGCACCACCGGGACAGGGCTGCAGAATGAGCAGTTCTTC. This encodes CASTTGTGLQNEQFF. Supplemented by the reference TRBV5-8 and TRBJ2-1 proteins around the CDR3, the complete variable domain is EAGVTQSPTHLIKTRGQQATLRCSPISGHTSVYWYQQALGLGLQFLLWYDEGEERNRGNFPPRFSGRQFPNYSSELNVNALELEDSALYLCASTTGTGLQNEQFFGPGTRLTVL.